One and the same sample provided the 26 T cell receptor beta chains below, sequenced in a study of OX40 agonist ivuxolimab in advanced cancers. Library creation used the immunoSEQ multiplex PCR assay. Imported from immuneACCESS, the table was reduced by TCRdb to in-frame sequences with V and J called. These copies leave out some clones; in studies compared against another copy, an unresolved V gene accounts for under half, and the cause of the remainder is not known. The sample table contains 77,000 or so clones; only one count was recorded for roughly 78% of them. Roughly 5.4% of the sample goes to the ten largest clones. The sample in question was CD4+ or CD8+ T cells sorted from blood, obtained in a trial of the OX40 agonist ivuxolimab. These receptors were obtained from an adult with an advanced solid tumor such as melanoma, head and neck, liver or kidney cancer.

The CDR3 DNA reads as TGTGCCAGCAGTGAAGCATTGGCGGGAACGACAAACACCGGGGAGCTGTTTTTT. Protein: CASSEALAGTTNTGELFF. The J gene is TRBJ2-2, the V gene TRBV6-1; the D gene is possibly TRBD2 (6 bases). Looked up from germline, CDR1 is MNHNS and CDR2 is SASEGT. The CDR3 extends over 18 amino acids. V lost 0 bases and J lost 2, with 16 bases in between.

The J gene is TRBJ2-5, the V gene TRBV9; 9 bases match TRBD2. This CDR3 spans 14 amino acids. The V segment lost 0 bases and the J segment 3 bases; nucleotides outside the gene matches: 0. CDR1 SGDLS and CDR2 YYNGEE come from the germline V gene. CDR3 bases: TGTGCCAGCAGCGTAGGGACTAGCGAAGAGACCCAGTACTTC. Protein sequence: CASSVGTSEETQYF.

V usage is TRBV7-2 and J usage is TRBJ2-1; the D gene is possibly TRBD2 (6 bases). Trimming cost V 5 bases and J 7 bases, with 9 bases left between them. The CDR3 consists of 12 residues. Per germline, CDR1 SGHTA and CDR2 FQGNSA. The CDR3 bases are TGTGCCAGCAGCCCAGGAGGGAATGAGCAGTTCTTC. It encodes CASSPGGNEQFF.

The chain recombines TRBV11-2 with TRBJ2-3; D gene uncertain. Trimming stripped 10 bases from V and 0 bases from J, with 17 bases between. The germline CDR1 and CDR2 sequences are SGHAT and FQNNGV. CDR3 length: 15 residues. In DNA form, the CDR3 reads TGTGCCACATCAAGAGTGCCCCCGAGCACAGATACGCAGTATTTT. Amino acid sequence: CATSRVPPSTDTQYF.

This chain links TRBV16 with TRBJ2-7, with 8 bases fitting TRBD2. Trimming at V came to 3 bases and at J to 1 base, leaving 5 bases not matched to a gene. CDR1 and CDR2 from the germline V gene are KGHSY and FQNENV. The CDR3 has 15 amino acids. This CDR3 reads CASSHTSGPSYEQYF. The CDR3 DNA follows: TGTGCCAGCAGCCATACTAGCGGTCCTTCCTACGAGCAGTACTTC.

CDR3 bases: TGTGCCATCACCGGGACAGGGTTGAAGGGCTACACCTTC. This gives the protein CAITGTGLKGYTF. The chain employs TRBV10-3 and TRBJ1-2; 9 nucleotides match TRBD1. Germline trimming cut 7 bases from V and 8 bases from J; bases unmatched to any gene: 8. The CDR3 spans 13 residues. Germline V gives CDR1 ENHRY, CDR2 SYGVKD.

The V call is TRBV27, the J call TRBJ2-1, with 9 bases that match TRBD1. The CDR3 runs to 14 residues. Germline V CDR1 and CDR2: MNHEY, SMNVEV (reference sequence). The trim removed 10 bases at V and 3 bases at J, leaving 7 bases unmatched. CDR3 sequence: CATEPGQGYNEQFF. CDR3 in DNA: TGTGCCACCGAACCGGGACAGGGCTACAATGAGCAGTTCTTC.

The chain uses TRBV11-2 and TRBJ2-5, with D tentatively TRBD1 (7 bases). Trimming shortened V by 2 bases and J by 1 base, and 20 bases separated the two germline ends. The CDR3 sequence is 18 residues long. From germline, CDR1 is SGHAT and CDR2 FQNNGV. CDR3 protein: CASSLTLWRQGLQETQYF. For the CDR3, the DNA is TGTGCCAGCAGCTTAACTCTATGGAGACAGGGACTCCAAGAGACCCAGTACTTC.

The V call is TRBV6-5, the J call TRBJ1-6; D might be TRBD1 (5 bases). V was shortened by 8 bases and J by 7 bases, with 18 bases between the two germline ends. Germline V gene sequence: CDR1 MNHEY, CDR2 SVGAGI. The CDR3 is 15 amino acids. This CDR3 reads CASRTGGVTNSPLHF. In nucleotides, the CDR3 is TGTGCCAGCCGCACCGGAGGGGTAACAAATTCACCCCTCCACTTT.

CDR3 in DNA: TGTGCCTCGGACAGTAAGAACTATGGCTACACCTTC. Translating it yields CASDSKNYGYTF. The chain employs TRBV19 and TRBJ1-2; tentatively, D is TRBD1 (6 bases). Trimming cost V 11 bases and J 2 bases, with 12 bases left between them. In germline, CDR1 is LNHDA, CDR2 SQIVND (reference sequence). CDR3 length: 12 amino acids.

In this sample, this clone turned up once. The rearrangement joins TRBV19 to TRBJ1-2; a possible D gene is TRBD1 (6 bases). Between the trimmed V and J ends, which lost 5 bases and 7 bases, there was a span of 17 bases. The CDR3 is 14 amino acids. The germline V gene has CDR1 LNHDA and CDR2 SQIVND (reference sequence). The CDR3 sequence: CASSPRGGVGGYTF. The CDR3 coding sequence is TGTGCCAGTAGTCCGAGGGGGGGCGTTGGTGGCTACACCTTC.

This clone was observed a single time. The chain is built from TRBV19 and TRBJ2-7; 7 nucleotides line up with TRBD1. The V and J ends lost 6 bases and 2 bases, in that order; junction bases with no gene match: 7. The CDR3 spans 14 residues. From germline, CDR1 is LNHDA and CDR2 SQIVND (reference sequence). The CDR3 region is CASSLRTGPYEQYF. DNA of the CDR3: TGTGCCAGTAGCCTCCGGACAGGCCCCTACGAGCAGTACTTC.

The chain employs TRBV10-3 and TRBJ1-1; D gene unclear. CDR1 and CDR2 from the germline V gene are ENHRY and SYGVKD. Trimming took off 1 base at V and 6 bases at J, with 15 bases between the two ends. The length of the CDR3 is 15 residues. CDR3 sequence (DNA): TGTGCCATCAGTGAGTATCCGGCATCTGAGGCTGAAGCTTTCTTT. This translates into CAISEYPASEAEAFF.

The chain couples TRBV6-6 to TRBJ2-7, with D perhaps TRBD2 (6 bases). This CDR3 comprises 14 residues. CDR1 and CDR2 (germline): MNHNY, SVGAGI (reference sequence). V lost 0 bases to trimming and J lost 7 bases, with 13 bases between them. The CDR3 sequence: CASSYSKLAREQYF. The CDR3 nucleotides read TGTGCCAGCAGTTACTCGAAACTAGCAAGGGAGCAGTACTTC.

The chain carries TRBV6-5 and TRBJ2-1; 8 bases map to TRBD2. Germline CDR1 is MNHEY and CDR2 is SVGAGI. This CDR3 region has 14 residues. The V gene end was trimmed by 6 bases and the J gene end by 8 bases; junction bases not matched to a gene: 9. Here the CDR3 reads CASRPGGVGDEQFF. The CDR3 bases are TGTGCCAGCAGGCCCGGGGGGGTTGGGGATGAGCAGTTCTTC.

J is TRBJ1-5 and V is TRBV19, with 7 bases identical to TRBD1. V dropped 9 bases and J dropped 3; count of bases not matched to a gene: 8. Germline CDR1 and CDR2: LNHDA and SQIVND (reference sequence). The CDR3 has 14 amino acids. DNA of the CDR3: TGTGCCAGCCGACAGGGATATGACAATCAGCCCCAGCATTTT. As protein: CASRQGYDNQPQHF.

CDR3 DNA sequence: TGTGCCAGCAGCTTACCGGTGGCACGCACAGATACGCAGTATTTT. Translated: CASSLPVARTDTQYF. The chain links TRBV7-9 to TRBJ2-3; no definite D call. The ends were cut back, 2 bases at V and 1 base at J, with 10 bases in the middle. CDR1 and CDR2 from the germline V gene are SEHNR and FQNEAQ (reference sequence). The CDR3 totals 15 residues.

This clone was counted once. The chain has TRBV27 and TRBJ2-2, with TRBD1 identical over 10 bases. The V gene end was trimmed by 4 bases and the J gene end by 4 bases; junction bases not matched to a gene: 6. This CDR3 comprises 16 residues. The germline CDR1 and CDR2 sequences are MNHEY and SMNVEV (reference sequence). CDR3 sequence reads: CASSYDRGLSTGELFF. Written as DNA, the CDR3 is TGTGCCAGCAGTTACGACAGGGGGCTGAGCACCGGGGAGCTGTTTTTT.

The V and J genes are TRBV6-5 and TRBJ1-4; possible D gene TRBD1, 6 bases. The ends were cut back, 4 bases at V and 3 bases at J, with 12 bases in the middle. Germline V gene sequence: CDR1 MNHEY, CDR2 SVGAGI. The CDR3 loop spans 15 amino acids. The CDR3 loop is CASSSRGQANEKLFF. In nucleotides, the CDR3 is TGTGCCAGCAGTTCCCGGGGGCAGGCTAATGAAAAACTGTTTTTT.

Worth noting for this clone: A junction end diverges from the germline sequence, so it may reflect a read error. The chain is built from TRBV6-5 and TRBJ2-7; TRBD1 might be the D (6 bases). The germline gives CDR1 MNHEY, CDR2 SVGAGI. The CDR3 length is 13 residues. CDR3 protein: CAISATGSREQYF. Here the CDR3 DNA reads TGTGCCATCAGTGCAACAGGGTCTCGCGAGCAGTACTTC.

The J gene is TRBJ2-1, the V gene TRBV10-2, with a possible D match to TRBD2 (6 bases). Trimming took off 6 bases at V and 2 bases at J, with 11 bases between the two ends. CDR3 length: 14 amino acids. In germline, CDR1 is WSHSY, CDR2 SAAADI. CDR3 nucleotides: TGCGCCAGCAGCGCCACTAGCCCCTACAATGAGCAGTTCTTC. Translation: CASSATSPYNEQFF.

The chain has TRBV11-2 and TRBJ2-3, with a possible D match to TRBD2 (7 bases). The germline V and J ends were trimmed by 0 bases and 2 bases, with 15 bases remaining between them. This CDR3 spans 17 amino acids. Germline CDR1 and CDR2: SGHAT and FQNNGV. CDR3 nucleotide sequence: TGTGCCAGCAGCTTAGAAGGGGGGGCCCACAACACAGATACGCAGTATTTT. Translation: CASSLEGGAHNTDTQYF.

The chain links TRBV27 to TRBJ2-6, with no clear D. This CDR3 contains 15 residues. Germline CDR1 and CDR2: MNHEY and SMNVEV (reference sequence). Trimming removed 6 bases at V and 1 base at J, with 10 bases between. For the CDR3, the DNA is TGTGCCAGCAGCCCCCTACTTTCTGGGGCCAACGTCCTGACTTTC. Translated, it gives CASSPLLSGANVLTF.

For the CDR3, the DNA is TGTGCCAGCAGTCTAAGGGGATCTCGGGGGGAGACCCAGTACTTC. Protein sequence: CASSLRGSRGETQYF. V is TRBV25-1 and J is TRBJ2-5, with D perhaps TRBD2 (6 bases). The CDR3 has 15 amino acids. The V end was cut by 5 bases, the J end by 5 bases, with 18 bases between. CDR1 MGHDK and CDR2 SYGVNS come from the germline V gene.

The genes are TRBV6-1 and TRBJ1-5, with D possibly TRBD1 on 5 matching bases. The CDR3 extends over 14 amino acids. CDR1 and CDR2 from the germline V gene are MNHNS and SASEGT. V was clipped by 7 bases and J by 2 bases, with 12 bases between them. This CDR3 reads CASNSGAGNQPQHF. CDR3 DNA: TGTGCCAGCAACTCTGGGGCTGGCAATCAGCCCCAGCATTTT.

This rearrangement joins TRBV7-2 to TRBJ1-2, with a tentative D call TRBD1 (5 bases). Germline CDR1 is SGHTA and CDR2 is FQGNSA. This CDR3 is 13 amino acids long. Trimming shortened V by 5 bases and J by 6 bases, and 13 bases separated the two germline ends. The CDR3 DNA reads TGTGCCAGCAGCCCCCGGCAGGGCCATGGCTACACCTTC. Protein product: CASSPRQGHGYTF.